The rows below give T cell receptor beta chains drawn from one sample of a study of cytomegalovirus exposure and HLA in healthy donors. Measured with immunoSEQ multiplex PCR; TCRdb has only the in-frame clones, and not every one. This repertoire shows about 110,000 clones, over 65% found once; its top ten account for 7% to 10%. The sequenced sample consisted of PBMCs. The receptors here all came from a man aged 35-49 years in good health and CMV-seropositive. Both conserved end residues are part of each CDR3.

v_call cdr3_aa
TRBV5-6 CASSGQNSNQPQHF
TRBV14 CASSPRDNSNYGYTF
TRBV28 CASSSRLAGGQTYEQYF
TRBV10-2 CASSGLAGEGYNEQFF
TRBV9 CASSASTDRDRGTYEQYF
TRBV7-3 CASSLGAGGPDTQYF
TRBV5-4 CASSQDSKIKAFF
TRBV19 CASSIVGRGTGELFF
TRBV6-6 CASRLETGGNQPQHF
TRBV5-6 CASSLYGREGDEQYF
TRBV7-8 CASSLVHTVAVPSTDTQYF
TRBV15 CATSRDSGGSAEAFF
TRBV9 CASSVVSSRANTEAFF
TRBV27 CASSLLTGEGTEAFF
TRBV18 CASSQDTSSSYEQYF
TRBV4-2 CASSQPGQLNTEAFF
TRBV19 CASSRGRAAGGPDTQYF
TRBV28 CASSPPGGESREQYF
TRBV15 CATSRTGGASGTSRDEQYF
TRBV5-6 CASSLEGQGSNSPLHF
TRBV9 CASSVAIDRSDYGYTF
TRBV18 CASSPGQGNSNQPQHF
TRBV28 CASSTPHRTSGRWGTGVTGELFF
TRBV6-4 CASSDSTSGGDEQFF
TRBV28 CASRSPGSHEQYF
TRBV28 CASGTSNEGNQPQHF
TRBV29-1 CSVEDGGQGAFEQYF
TRBV19 CASSPRERNGYTF
TRBV7-2 CASSRLYTDTQYF
TRBV7-8 CASSTQGYEQYF
TRBV28 CASSLESRSTSVGANVLTF
TRBV6-5 CASSYSLGREQFF
TRBV2 CASKETGVGNTIYF
TRBV30 CASFGGNTGELFF
TRBV7-2 CASSLSKAGGLETQYF
TRBV7-9 CASSSGTTGNIQYF
TRBV9 CASSSQGYQETQYF
TRBV5-6 CASSSWTGGAEAFF
TRBV2 CASSDPGISYEQYF
TRBV5-6 CASSLGQEGGVEKLFF
TRBV9 CASGRGPYPNEQFF
TRBV5-1 CASRRDRNTGELFF
TRBV30 CAWSVGRGYDTQYF
TRBV30 CAWSPQGGIYGYTF
TRBV4-2 CASSQREGGQTNYGYTF
TRBV29-1 CSVKDSSYEQYF
TRBV5-4 CASSFSSSGGTEAFF
TRBV11-2 CASSRPSGTYEQYF
TRBV14 CASSQVGGQGQYF
TRBV5-4 CASSLGGAGNIQYF
TRBV28 CASSSNNNPNYGYTF
TRBV7-8 CASSLGAEGEQFF
TRBV11-3 CASSSDRGETQYF